This TCR beta chain stems from a study of blood T cells in healthy people across ages. Turning to the study itself: T cells yielded about one barcoded beta molecule per two cells through template switching. Points from the study as a whole: Estimates of total diversity, which came from one million sequenced T cells, were considered to be underestimates.

Per germline, CDR1 SQVTM and CDR2 ANQGSEA. Trimming at V came to 7 bases and at J to 0 bases, leaving 7 bases not matched to a gene. The CDR3 spans 14 residues. As to this clonotype: Its antigen is unknown.

Primed by a sample-barcoded 5' primer and a J-beta primer mix, a second PCR proceeded for 7 to 11 cycles. TCRdb called the 5' RACE reads again in MiXCR, with one record for every CDR3 protein. The repertoire includes some 800,000 distinct CDR3 sequences, approximately 25% of them detected once, and under 4.5% sits in the top ten. This sample was shared with a second study, whose subject was T cells of mothers and their children. That investigation notes: Samples were obtained from a few healthy Caucasian mothers and their six children.

Sequencing was performed on blood. The chain joins TRBV29-1 to TRBJ2-7; TRBD1 matches 9 bases. The TCR sequence derives from a boy under 18 in good health. The CDR3 region is CSGRGTGSSYEQYF. The CDR3 nucleotides are TGCAGCGGGCGAGGGACAGGGAGCTCCTACGAGCAGTACTTC.